This entry describes one T cell receptor (beta chain). Its antigen is unknown. This sample is part of a study of T cells expressing NK-cell markers. Study-level information: CD3+CD56+NKG2C+, CD3+CD56+NKG2C- and CD3+CD56-NKG2C+ T cells, once sorted, supplied the TCR beta repertoires. Points from the study as a whole: Top CD8+ clonotypes included the dominant CD3+CD56+NKG2C+ clonotypes in roughly 6 donors. The CD3+CD56-NKG2C+ fraction of several donors was also led by these clonotypes.

TCRdb re-analyzed the 5' RACE reads; it lists each CDR3 protein once, without DNA. This table holds some 300,000 distinct CDR3 sequences. The germline V gene encodes CDR1 SGDLS and CDR2 YYNGEE. The CDR3 sequence is 18 residues long. The sequencing sample was made of blood T cells: a sorted CD56 or NKG2C T cell subset, CD4+ or CD8+ T cells, or bulk PBMC T cells (not recorded which). The chain uses TRBV9 and TRBJ1-1; the TRBD1 assignment by TCRdb is unverifiable without DNA. This TCR derives from a man between 18 and 29 years old in good health. CDR3 loop: CASSVEAAPRHMNTEAFF.